The clone carrying this TCR beta chain was seen many times. Its antigen is currently unknown. The record originates from a study of T cell repertoires in cytomegalovirus infection. On the study more broadly: From public TCR beta signatures came an indication of both CMV infection and matching HLA type.

Overall study findings and caveats: CMV carriers with the relevant HLA were identified by cumulative public TCR beta family frequency. What dominated the ex vivo response were HLA-C-restricted CMV-specific TCR beta clonotypes.

TCRdb passed the reads through MiXCR, listing each CDR3 protein once. The data hold 200,000 to 300,000 distinct CDR3 sequences, with approximately 9.1% observed a single time. This CDR3 region has 15 residues. Germline trimming cut 0 bases from V and 4 bases from J; bases unmatched to any gene: 3. Germline CDR1 reads SGHVS; CDR2 reads FNYEAQ. Sequenced material: PBMCs. The receptor was derived from a human donor in good health (CMV status not recorded). Some clones in this sample may be carry-over from other donors' samples. The chain recombines TRBV7-6 with TRBJ1-2, with 9 bases identical to TRBD1. The CDR3 region has the DNA TGTGCCAGCAGCTTAGCCGGACAGGGGAGCTATGGCTACACCTTC. Translation: CASSLAGQGSYGYTF. Complete variable domain (other parts from reference TRBV7-6 and TRBJ1-2): GAGVSQSPRYKVTKRGQDVALRCDPISGHVSLYWYRQALGQGPEFLTYFNYEAQQDKSGLPNDRFSAERPEGSISTLTIQRTEQRDSAMYRCASSLAGQGSYGYTFGSGTRLTVV.